The 25 T cell receptor beta chains below all came from one sample that was sequenced in a study of blood T cell repertoires in COVID-19. This table comes from immunoSEQ multiplex PCR, and its TCRdb copy is limited to in-frame clones, with some not included. The profile shows over 90,000 clones, about nine tenths of them singletons. The sample taken for sequencing was peripheral blood. The receptors shown here come from a man aged 50 to 60 with acute or convalescent COVID-19.

The V and J genes are TRBV11-2 and TRBJ2-7; TRBD1 is a possible D gene (6 bases). V dropped 5 bases and J dropped 5 bases, with 13 bases sitting between them. This CDR3 has 13 amino acids. Germline V lookup: CDR1 SGHAT, CDR2 FQNNGV. The CDR3 loop is CASSLQGFDEQYF. The CDR3 region has the DNA TGTGCCAGCAGCCTACAGGGTTTTGACGAGCAGTACTTC.

This CDR3 is CASSAARDSAVETQYF. The CDR3 DNA follows: TGCGCCAGCAGCGCGGCCCGGGACTCCGCGGTCGAGACCCAGTACTTC. This chain links TRBV5-1 with TRBJ2-5; tentatively, D is TRBD2 (6 bases). The CDR3 has 16 amino acids. Looked up from germline, CDR1 is SGHRS and CDR2 is YFSETQ. V lost 4 bases and J lost 5, with 21 bases in between.

The chain joins TRBV5-1 to TRBJ2-5; 7 bases match TRBD2. The CDR3 runs to 15 residues. Unmatched junction bases numbered 9, after V lost 4 bases and J lost 3 bases. CDR1 and CDR2 from the germline V gene are SGHRS and YFSETQ. The CDR3 protein is CASSIGLGAEETQYF. CDR3 in DNA: TGCGCCAGCAGCATTGGACTAGGGGCCGAAGAGACCCAGTACTTC. Complete variable domain (other parts from reference TRBV5-1 and TRBJ2-5): KAGVTQTPRYLIKTRGQQVTLSCSPISGHRSVSWYQQTPGQGLQFLFEYFSETQRNKGNFPGRFSGRQFSNSRSEMNVSTLELGDSALYLCASSIGLGAEETQYFGPGTRLLVL.

This rearrangement joins TRBV11-2 to TRBJ2-5, with D possibly matching TRBD1 (6 bases). This CDR3 is 15 amino acids long. Per the germline V gene, CDR1 is SGHAT and CDR2 is FQNNGV. Trimming removed 5 bases from V and 3 bases from J, with 16 bases in between. CDR3 sequence: CASSLTPRDKETQYF. The CDR3 DNA reads TGTGCCAGCAGCCTCACTCCCCGGGACAAAGAGACCCAGTACTTC.

The chain employs TRBV6-6 and TRBJ2-7; 7 nucleotides match TRBD2. V was clipped by 7 bases and J by 3 bases; unmatched bases: 12. CDR1 is MNHNY and CDR2 is SVGAGI in the germline V gene (reference sequence). This CDR3 contains 15 residues. CDR3 sequence reads: CASTEVGGPYYEQYF. CDR3 nucleotides: TGTGCCAGCACTGAGGTGGGAGGGCCCTACTACGAGCAGTACTTC.

The chain uses TRBV6-6 and TRBJ1-2, with D possibly matching TRBD1 (5 bases). V was clipped by 6 bases and J by 8 bases, with 19 bases between them. Looked up from germline, CDR1 is MNHNY and CDR2 is SVGAGI (reference sequence). This CDR3 spans 14 amino acids. In DNA, the CDR3 is TGTGCCAGCAGCCCAGTAACAGGTACCGGCGGCTACACCTTC. Its protein is CASSPVTGTGGYTF.

This chain connects TRBV12-5 to TRBJ2-7, with 11 bases fitting TRBD1. The CDR3 extends over 15 amino acids. Germline-derived CDR1 and CDR2 are LGHNT and FRNRAP. The V segment lost 5 bases and the J segment 0 bases; nucleotides outside the gene matches: 3. The CDR3 loop is CASGRTGGVSYEQYF. The CDR3 DNA sequence: TGTGCTAGTGGTAGGACAGGGGGCGTCTCCTACGAGCAGTACTTC.

This chain uses TRBV2 with TRBJ1-4; 8 bases map to TRBD1. The CDR3 consists of 13 residues. Germline CDR1 and CDR2: SNHLY and FYNNEI. The junction had 5 bases not matched to a gene; V was cut back by 6 bases and J by 8 bases. The DNA for the CDR3 is TGTGCCAGCAGAGGACAGGGAAAAGAAAAACTGTTTTTT. Protein product: CASRGQGKEKLFF. Full variable domain (remainder filled in from reference TRBV2 and TRBJ1-4): EPEVTQTPSHQVTQMGQEVILRCVPISNHLYFYWYRQILGQKVEFLVSFYNNEISEKSEIFDDQFSVERPDGSNFTLKIRSTKLEDSAMYFCASRGQGKEKLFFGSGTQLSVL.

The DNA for the CDR3 is TGTGCCAGCAGCTTGGAGGGCGGACGGGGCTACGAGCAGTACTTC. Residues: CASSLEGGRGYEQYF. The V and J genes are TRBV7-2 and TRBJ2-7, with D possibly being TRBD2 (6 bases). Trimming cost V 3 bases and J 3 bases, with 15 bases left between them. The germline gives CDR1 SGHTA, CDR2 FQGNSA. The length of the CDR3 is 15 residues.

CDR3 region: CASSSPGDYGYTF. The DNA for the CDR3 is TGTGCCAGCAGTTCTCCCGGAGACTATGGCTACACCTTC. The rearrangement uses TRBV6-2 or TRBV6-3 and TRBJ1-2; D unclear. CDR3 size: 13 residues. Germline-derived CDR1 and CDR2 are MNHEY and SVGEGT. V was cut by 4 bases and J by 3 bases, with 9 bases left in between.

This sequence joins TRBV19 and TRBJ2-2; 9 bases are shared with TRBD2. With V trimmed by 3 bases and J by 8 bases, 7 bases remained unmatched. The CDR3 has 15 residues. The germline V gene encodes CDR1 LNHDA and CDR2 SQIVND (reference sequence). DNA of the CDR3: TGTGCCAGTAGTATTTTAGCGGGGGACCGTGGGGAGCTGTTTTTT. Encoded protein: CASSILAGDRGELFF.

The chain joins TRBV9 to TRBJ2-1; TRBD2 agrees at 8 bases. V shed 1 base, J shed 9 bases, and the junction held 6 bases outside the gene matches. The CDR3 sequence is 14 residues long. Germline assignment: CDR1 SGDLS and CDR2 YYNGEE. The DNA of the CDR3 is TGTGCCAGCAGCGTAACAGCGGGAGTGGTTGAGCAGTTCTTC. This encodes CASSVTAGVVEQFF.

This chain links TRBV7-6 with TRBJ2-1; D might be TRBD1 (5 bases). V was clipped by 4 bases and J by 1 base, with 11 bases between them. Germline CDR1 reads SGHVS; CDR2 reads FNYEAQ. The CDR3 spans 15 residues. DNA of the CDR3: TGTGCCAGCAGCTCTAGGGGCAGGTCCTACAATGAGCAGTTCTTC. Protein: CASSSRGRSYNEQFF.

This chain links TRBV11-2 with TRBJ1-2; D is unclear. The CDR3 contains 13 residues. Germline V gene lookup returns CDR1 SGHAT and CDR2 FQNNGV. V dropped 1 base and J dropped 4 bases, with 7 bases sitting between them. Here the CDR3 DNA reads TGTGCCAGCAGCTTAGGAGATCTCTATGGCTACACCTTC. Amino acid sequence: CASSLGDLYGYTF. The full variable domain, its missing parts supplied by reference TRBV11-2 and TRBJ1-2, is EAGVAQSPRYKIIEKRQSVAFWCNPISGHATLYWYQQILGQGPKLLIQFQNNGVVDDSQLPKDRFSAERLKGVDSTLKIQPAKLEDSAVYLCASSLGDLYGYTFGSGTRLTVV.

V usage is TRBV29-1 and J usage is TRBJ1-1; tentative D call: TRBD1 (6 bases). Trimming removed 8 bases from V and 1 base from J, with 14 bases in between. CDR1 is SQVTM and CDR2 is ANQGSEA in the germline V gene. This CDR3 contains 13 residues. CDR3 loop: CSQGYPSNTEAFF. The CDR3 coding sequence is TGCAGCCAGGGGTACCCATCGAACACTGAAGCTTTCTTT.

The V and J genes are TRBV23-1 and TRBJ1-4, with 10 bases lining up with TRBD1. TRBV23-1 is flagged as an ORF with uncertain function. The V segment lost 2 bases and the J segment 0 bases; nucleotides outside the gene matches: 9. The CDR3 spans 19 residues. CDR3 region: CASSQTGTGAPSTNEKLFF. Written as DNA, the CDR3 is TGCGCCAGCAGTCAAACCGGGACAGGGGCCCCATCAACTAATGAAAAACTGTTTTTT.

This clone was counted between two and nine times. This chain uses TRBV24-1 with TRBJ1-2; D not resolved. The germline V gene encodes CDR1 KGHDR and CDR2 SFDVKD. V lost 1 base and J lost 2, with 10 bases in between. The CDR3 has 15 residues. CDR3 sequence (DNA): TGTGCCACCAGTGATTTAACAGTTACGAACTATGGCTACACCTTC. The encoded protein is CATSDLTVTNYGYTF.

The chain uses TRBV4-1 and TRBJ2-7, with TRBD2 matching over 11 bases. Germline V lookup: CDR1 MGHRA, CDR2 YSYEKL. The CDR3 covers 16 residues. Unmatched junction bases numbered 12, after V lost 2 bases and J lost 9 bases. CDR3 sequence (DNA): TGCGCCAGCAGCCAACCAACTAGCGGGAGAGGATTTGGGCAGTACTTC. This gives the protein CASSQPTSGRGFGQYF.

The J gene is TRBJ1-2, the V gene TRBV11-3; D is ambiguous. The CDR3 totals 14 residues. The germline CDR1 and CDR2 sequences are SGHNT and YENEEA. Trimming took off 10 bases at V and 5 bases at J, with 20 bases between the two ends. CDR3 amino acids: CATLFRLAGYGYTF. The CDR3, as DNA: TGTGCCACCCTATTCAGGCTCGCGGGATATGGCTACACCTTC.

This clone has just a few counts. This chain links TRBV3-1 (or the pseudogene TRBV3-2) with TRBJ1-5; TRBD1 agrees at 7 bases. This CDR3 is built from 15 residues. With 5 bases clipped from V and 1 base from J, the junction kept 5 bases outside the gene matches. Germline CDR1 reads LGHDT; CDR2 reads YNNKEL (reference sequence). CDR3 DNA: TGTGCCAGCAGCAAAACAGGGGACAGCAATCAGCCCCAGCATTTT. It codes for CASSKTGDSNQPQHF.

This clone was seen a single time. The genes are TRBV5-1 and TRBJ2-2, with TRBD1 as a possible D gene (5 bases). CDR1 SGHRS and CDR2 YFSETQ come from the germline V gene. V was cut by 4 bases and J by 6 bases, with 13 bases left in between. CDR3 length: 14 residues. Here the CDR3 reads CASSTDNAAGELFF. The CDR3 region has the DNA TGCGCCAGCAGCACGGACAATGCTGCCGGGGAGCTGTTTTTT.

The chain employs TRBV6-5 and TRBJ2-5; no firm D call. Per germline, CDR1 MNHEY and CDR2 SVGAGI. V lost 4 bases, J lost 4 bases, and 10 bases lay in between. The CDR3 spans 13 residues. The CDR3 is CASSLVARETQYF. The CDR3 nucleotides are TGTGCCAGCAGTTTAGTAGCTCGAGAGACCCAGTACTTC.

This chain joins TRBV24-1 and TRBJ2-3; the D is unclear. Trimming pared 5 bases from V and 3 bases from J, leaving 5 bases between. The CDR3 runs 12 residues. Looked up from germline, CDR1 is KGHDR and CDR2 is SFDVKD. The CDR3 protein is CATSAGTDTQYF. The CDR3 nucleotides are TGTGCCACCAGTGCCGGGACAGATACGCAGTATTTT.

The chain combines TRBV5-6 with TRBJ2-3; 12 bases fit TRBD1. Trimming removed 2 bases from V and 2 bases from J; junction bases left unmatched: 3. Germline V CDR1 and CDR2: SGHDT, YYEEEE. This CDR3 is 16 amino acids long. CDR3 residues: CASSFWDRGPTDTQYF. CDR3 bases: TGTGCCAGCAGCTTCTGGGACAGGGGGCCCACAGATACGCAGTATTTT.

A word on this clone: The same CDR3 arises from other DNA sequences in this sample as well. The V and J genes are TRBV15 and TRBJ2-3, with 12 bases identical to TRBD2. The trim removed 1 base at V and 3 bases at J, leaving 5 bases unmatched. The CDR3 runs to 17 residues. Germline V gene lookup returns CDR1 LNHNV and CDR2 YYDKDF (reference sequence). In nucleotides, the CDR3 is TGTGCCACCAGCAGAGGTGAACTAGCGGGAGGTACAGATACGCAGTATTTT. This encodes CATSRGELAGGTDTQYF.